This T cell receptor (beta chain) was sequenced in a study of liver allograft versus peripheral blood T cells. As for the study in general: Graft-liver T cell receptor repertoires were compared against recipient peripheral blood repertoires.

TCRdb redid the calling of the reads with MiXCR, one entry per CDR3 protein. The sample includes 3,000 to 3,500 distinct CDR3 sequences, about 14% of them seen just once. Findings and limits, study-wide: Within liver allografts, T cell receptor repertoires were reportedly different from those in peripheral blood.

Details on this clonotype: Its antigen remains unknown.

This CDR3 contains 13 residues. The germline gives CDR1 LGHDT, CDR2 YNNKEL (reference sequence). V was clipped by 2 bases and J by 0 bases, with 4 bases between them. This sequence originates from a human patient who had a liver transplant. The T cells may partly be graft donor cells. The chain is built from TRBV3-1 and TRBJ1-1, with unresolved D. The CDR3 DNA follows: TGTGCCAGCAGCCAATCTCTGAACACTGAAGCTTTCTTT. Protein sequence: CASSQSLNTEAFF.